This TCR beta chain is drawn from a study of cytomegalovirus exposure and HLA in healthy donors. Study context: Earlier findings included about 120 million unique TCR beta sequences obtained from 150 million to 200 million T cells.

Vbeta (60) and Jbeta (13) primers were used in the PCR. Here immunoSEQ multiplex PCR was the method, and the copy in TCRdb shows in-frame clones only, minus some. The data hold 100,000 to 120,000 clones, with approximately 86% observed a single time. Study-level points and caveats: A list of 150 to 200 TCR beta chains associated with cytomegalovirus was given. In a later analysis, most CMV-associated TCR beta chains appeared HLA-restricted.

This clone showed up just a few times. Its cognate antigen is unknown. The sequence was collected from a man aged 18 to 30 in good health and CMV-seronegative. Source material: PBMCs.

The CDR3 coding sequence is TGTGCCAGCAGCGTACACGAGGGGACAGGGGTCACTGAAGCTTTCTTT. Translating gives CASSVHEGTGVTEAFF. The rearrangement joins TRBV9 to TRBJ1-1; 10 bases map to TRBD1. Unmatched junction bases numbered 7, after V lost 1 base and J lost 4 bases. The CDR3 contains 16 residues. Germline assignment: CDR1 SGDLS and CDR2 YYNGEE.